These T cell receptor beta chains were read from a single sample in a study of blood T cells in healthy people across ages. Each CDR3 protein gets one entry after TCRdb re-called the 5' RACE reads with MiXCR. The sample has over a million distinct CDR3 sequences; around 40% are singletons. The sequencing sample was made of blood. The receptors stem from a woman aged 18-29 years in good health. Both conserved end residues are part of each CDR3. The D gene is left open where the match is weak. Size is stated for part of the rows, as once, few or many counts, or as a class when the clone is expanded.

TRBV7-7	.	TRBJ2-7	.	TGTGCTAGCAGCCCCCTGGGGGTGGGCAATGAGCAGTACTTC	CASSPLGVGNEQYF
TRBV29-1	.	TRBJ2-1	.	TGCAGCGTTGAATTGCTTGCTAGCGCTTACAATGAGCAGTTCTTC	CSVELLASAYNEQFF
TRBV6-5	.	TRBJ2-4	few	TGTGCCAGCAGTTACTCGGGGGCAGGGAGTTACGGGCAGTACTTC	CASSYSGAGSYGQYF
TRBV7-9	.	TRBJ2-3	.	TGTGCCAGCAGCTTCAGTCTTACTAGCACAGATACGCAGTATTTT	CASSFSLTSTDTQYF
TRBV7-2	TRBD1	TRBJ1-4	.	TGTGCCAGCAGGCAACCGGGACAGGGAGATGAAAAACTGTTTTTT	CASRQPGQGDEKLFF
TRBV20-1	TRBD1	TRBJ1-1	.	TGCAGTGCTGGAAAACGCCGGGACAGGGTGTATATTGAGGGAGCTTTCTTT	CSAGKRRDRVYIEGAFF
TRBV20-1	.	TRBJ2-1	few	TGCAGTGCTCACCGGACGGACTACAATGAGCAGTTCTTC	CSAHRTDYNEQFF
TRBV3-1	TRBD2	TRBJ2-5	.	TGTGCCAGCAGCCAAGGGGGACTAGCGCCAGAGACCCAGTACTTC	CASSQGGLAPETQYF
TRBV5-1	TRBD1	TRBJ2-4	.	TGCGCCAGCAGCTTCAAGCGGACAGGGCCAGTCCGATTAGCCAAAAACATTCAGTACTTC	CASSFKRTGPVRLAKNIQYF
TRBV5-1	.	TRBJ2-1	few	TGCGCCAGCAGCTGGCTAGACAATGAGCAGTTCTTC	CASSWLDNEQFF
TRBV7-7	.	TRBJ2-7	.	TGTGCTAGCAGCCCTCCATGTCCGGGACCCCGAACCTACGAGCAGTACTTC	CASSPPCPGPRTYEQYF
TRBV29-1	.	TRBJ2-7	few	TGCAGCGTCGCCCCGACAGGCCACGAGCAGTACTTC	CSVAPTGHEQYF
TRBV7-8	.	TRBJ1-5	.	TGTGCCAGCAGCTTAGCGCAAGACAGGCCCCAGCATTTT	CASSLAQDRPQHF
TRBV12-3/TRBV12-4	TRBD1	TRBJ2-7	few	TGTGCCAGCAGATTAACAGGGGCGATGGGATACGAGCAGTACTTC	CASRLTGAMGYEQYF
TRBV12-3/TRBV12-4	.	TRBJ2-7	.	TGTGCCAGCAGTTTCAAAGAGGCCATTAGCGAGCAGTACTTC	CASSFKEAISEQYF
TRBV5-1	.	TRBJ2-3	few	TGCGCCAGCAGCTCCCTAGCAGCAGATACGCAGTATTTT	CASSSLAADTQYF
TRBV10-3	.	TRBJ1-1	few	TGTGCCATCAGTGAGTCTTCGGCAATGGGGAAGGACACTGAAGCTTTCTTT	CAISESSAMGKDTEAFF
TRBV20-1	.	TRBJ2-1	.	TGCAGTGCCCATCCACGCGGGACAAGCAGATACAATGAGCAGTTCTTC	CSAHPRGTSRYNEQFF
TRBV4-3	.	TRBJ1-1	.	TGCGCCAGCAGCCAAGAAGCTCAGGTCATGAACACTGAAGCTTTCTTT	CASSQEAQVMNTEAFF
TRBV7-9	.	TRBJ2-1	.	TGTGCCAGCAGCTACGACGGGTTAACCTACAATGAGCAGTTCTTC	CASSYDGLTYNEQFF
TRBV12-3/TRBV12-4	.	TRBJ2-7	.	TGTGCCAGCAGTCCCGCCCGAGGGGGGTCCTACAATGAGCAGTACTTC	CASSPARGGSYNEQYF
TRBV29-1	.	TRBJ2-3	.	TGCAGCGCGGGGAGGTTGGTTACAGATACGCAGTATTTT	CSAGRLVTDTQYF
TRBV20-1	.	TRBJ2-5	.	TGCAGTGCTAGAGATGGAAGGGCGGGAGAGACCCAGTACTTC	CSARDGRAGETQYF
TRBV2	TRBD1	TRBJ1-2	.	TGTGCCAGCAGTGAAGGGTCAGGGGGATATGGCTACACCTTC	CASSEGSGGYGYTF
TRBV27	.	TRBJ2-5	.	TGTGCCAGCAGGGGTACCCAATATGTGCAGTACTTC	CASRGTQYVQYF
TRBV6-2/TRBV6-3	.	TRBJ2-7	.	TGTGCCAGCAGTTCAGAGACAGGCGGGAGGTACTTC	CASSSETGGRYF
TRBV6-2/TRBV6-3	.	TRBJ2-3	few	TGTGCCAGCAGTCCGGAGACTAGAAGGTGGATCACGCAGTATTTT	CASSPETRRWITQYF
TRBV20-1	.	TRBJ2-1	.	TGCAGTGCTAGACCACGACTCGGGTCTGAGCAGTTCTTC	CSARPRLGSEQFF
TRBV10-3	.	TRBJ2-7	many	TGTGCCATCAGTGAAATAGGGCTGAACGAGCAGTACTTC	CAISEIGLNEQYF
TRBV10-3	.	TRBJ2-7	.	TGTGCCATCGGGGCAGGGAGCCACGAGCAGTACTTC	CAIGAGSHEQYF
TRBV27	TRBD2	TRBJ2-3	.	TGTGCCAGCACCCACGGACTAGCGGGAGCGATAGATACGCAGTATTTT	CASTHGLAGAIDTQYF
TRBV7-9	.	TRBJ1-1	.	TGTGCCAGCAGCTTACGTGGATCGGTAGGGACGGGCACTGAAGCTTTCTTT	CASSLRGSVGTGTEAFF
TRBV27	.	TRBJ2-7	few	TGTGCCACCCGGGGAGAGCTTGAGTACGAGCAGTACTTC	CATRGELEYEQYF
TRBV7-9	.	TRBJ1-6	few	TGTGCCAGCAGCTTAGCGTCCGGAAGCTCCTATAATTCACCCCTCCACTTT	CASSLASGSSYNSPLHF
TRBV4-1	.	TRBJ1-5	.	TGCGCCAGCAGCCGCTGGACTAATCAGCCCCAGCATTTT	CASSRWTNQPQHF
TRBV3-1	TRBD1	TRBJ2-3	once	TGTGCCAGCAGCCAAATAGGGTCCCAGACAGGGAGTACACATACGCAGTATTTT	CASSQIGSQTGSTHTQYF
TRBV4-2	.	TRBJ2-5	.	TGTGCCAGCAGCCAAGGGTATAGGAGCAATGAGCAGTACTTC	CASSQGYRSNEQYF
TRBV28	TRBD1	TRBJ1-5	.	TGTGCCAGCAACTTCAGGGGGCGAGGGTTCCAGCATTTT	CASNFRGRGFQHF
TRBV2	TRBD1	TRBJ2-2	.	TGTGCCAGCAGTGGGACAGGGCCCGGGGAGCTGTTTTTT	CASSGTGPGELFF
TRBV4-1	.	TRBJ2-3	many	TGCGCCAGCAGCCAAGATAATGAGGATACGCAGTATTTT	CASSQDNEDTQYF
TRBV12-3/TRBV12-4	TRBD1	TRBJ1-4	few	TGTGCCAGCAGTTTAGGGGACAGGGGAGAAAAACTGTTTTTT	CASSLGDRGEKLFF
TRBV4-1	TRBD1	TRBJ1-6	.	TGCGCCAGCAGCTTCTCGAGGACAGGCTCCTATAATTCACCCCTCCACTTT	CASSFSRTGSYNSPLHF
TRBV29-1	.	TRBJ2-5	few	TGCAGCGCCGCTAGGACCGCCGAGACCCAGTACTTC	CSAARTAETQYF
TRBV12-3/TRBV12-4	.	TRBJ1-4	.	TGTGCCAGCAAGGGATACACTAATGAAAAACTGTTTTTT	CASKGYTNEKLFF
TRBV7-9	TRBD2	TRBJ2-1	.	TGTGCCAGCAGCTCGCGGGAGAGCTACAATGAGCAGTTCTTC	CASSSRESYNEQFF
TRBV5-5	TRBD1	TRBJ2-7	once	TGTGCCAGCAGCTTCACAGGGGGCGTCTCCTACGAGCAGTACTTC	CASSFTGGVSYEQYF
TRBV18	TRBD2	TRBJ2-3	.	TGTGCCAGCTCACCGGGACTAGCGGCCACTCAGGAGTATTTT	CASSPGLAATQEYF
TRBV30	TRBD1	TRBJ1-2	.	TGTGCCTGGTTCGGACAGGCCGGCTACACCTTC	CAWFGQAGYTF
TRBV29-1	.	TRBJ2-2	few	TGCAGCGTTGCTAAGGGGCGGGACACCGGGGAGCTGTTTTTT	CSVAKGRDTGELFF
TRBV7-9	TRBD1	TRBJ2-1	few	TGTGCCAGCAGTTCCAACCGGGACAGGGGGCCCCATGAGCAGTTCTTC	CASSSNRDRGPHEQFF
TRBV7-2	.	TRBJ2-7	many	TGTGCCAGCAGCTTGGGTCGAGGGGACGAGCAGTACTTC	CASSLGRGDEQYF
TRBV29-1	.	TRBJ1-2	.	TGCAGCGTTGTTTCCCCTTCGGCTGGCTACACCTTC	CSVVSPSAGYTF